This TCR beta chain was profiled in a study of T-cell memory formation after mild COVID-19. Study-level background: Clusters of TCRs were largely donor specific.

In the case of this clonotype: Its antigen is unidentified.

Sample barcodes and UMIs were carried by the TCR alpha and TCR beta cDNA libraries that 5'RACE generated with constant-segment primers. TCRdb processed the 5' RACE reads anew with MiXCR; each CDR3 protein has one entry. This sample carries around 140,000 distinct CDR3 sequences, 15% to 20% of them seen once, and the ten largest clones take over 2%. This CDR3 region has 12 residues. The ends lost 8 bases at V and 2 bases at J; junction bases unmatched: 5. Germline values: CDR1 SQVTM, CDR2 ANQGSEA. Study outcomes and limitations: The second-wave clones peaking on day 37 were not confirmed as SARS-CoV-2-specific. Among clones contracting day 15 to 85, CD4/CD8 was balanced, whereas later expanders leaned CD4+.

The V and J genes are TRBV29-1 and TRBJ2-5, with 7 bases aligning to TRBD1. The sequenced material came from PBMCs or a T cell subset sorted from them (not recorded which). This receptor was obtained from an adult woman who had mild COVID-19 (a few samples of this study predate the infection). Cell type and time point are not known. CDR3 loop: CSFRQGQETQYF. CDR3 DNA: TGCAGCTTCCGACAGGGTCAAGAGACCCAGTACTTC. The full variable domain, completed using reference TRBV29-1 and TRBJ2-5, is SAVISQKPSRDICQRGTSLTIQCQVDSQVTMMFWYRQQPGQSLTLIATANQGSEATYESGFVIDKFPISRPNLTFSTLTVSNMSPEDSSIYLCSFRQGQETQYFGPGTRLLVL.